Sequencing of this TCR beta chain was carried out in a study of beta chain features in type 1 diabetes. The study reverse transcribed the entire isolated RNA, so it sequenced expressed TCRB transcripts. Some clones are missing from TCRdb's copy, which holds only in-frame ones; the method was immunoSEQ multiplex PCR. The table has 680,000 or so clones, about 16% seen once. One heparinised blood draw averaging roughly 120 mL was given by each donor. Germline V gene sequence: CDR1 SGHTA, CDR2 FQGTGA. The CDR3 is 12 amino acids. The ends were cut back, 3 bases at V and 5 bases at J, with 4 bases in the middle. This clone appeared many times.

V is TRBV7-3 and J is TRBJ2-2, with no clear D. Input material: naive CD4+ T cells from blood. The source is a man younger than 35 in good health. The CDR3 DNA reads TGTGCCAGCAGCTTCCCGACCGGGGAGCTGTTTTTT. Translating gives CASSFPTGELFF. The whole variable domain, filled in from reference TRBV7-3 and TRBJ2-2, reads GAGVSQTPSNKVTEKGKYVELRCDPISGHTALYWYRQSLGQGPEFLIYFQGTGAADDSGLPNDRFFAVRPEGSVSTLKIQRTERGDSAVYLCASSFPTGELFFGEGSRLTVL.